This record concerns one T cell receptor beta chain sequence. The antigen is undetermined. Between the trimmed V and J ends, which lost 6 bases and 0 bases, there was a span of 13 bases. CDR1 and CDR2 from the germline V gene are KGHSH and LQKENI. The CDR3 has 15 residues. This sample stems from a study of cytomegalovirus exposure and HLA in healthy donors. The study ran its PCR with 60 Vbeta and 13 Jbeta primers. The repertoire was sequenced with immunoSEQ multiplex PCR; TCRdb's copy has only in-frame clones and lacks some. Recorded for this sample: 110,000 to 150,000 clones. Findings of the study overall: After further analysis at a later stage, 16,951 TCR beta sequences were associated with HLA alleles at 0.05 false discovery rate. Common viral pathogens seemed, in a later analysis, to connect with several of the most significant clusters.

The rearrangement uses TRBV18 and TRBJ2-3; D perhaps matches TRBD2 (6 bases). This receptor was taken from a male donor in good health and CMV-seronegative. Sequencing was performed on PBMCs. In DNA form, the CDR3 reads TGTGCCAGCTCCCGGGGACTGCAAAGCACAGATACGCAGTATTTT. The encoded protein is CASSRGLQSTDTQYF.